Each of the 21 T cell receptor beta chains below was sequenced from the same sample in a study of cytomegalovirus exposure and HLA in healthy donors (TCRdb year 2017). Libraries were built with the immunoSEQ multiplex PCR assay. The multiplex PCR relied on a mix of 60 forward primers for TCR Vbeta segments and 13 reverse primers for TCR Jbeta segments. In TCRdb, the immuneACCESS table is reduced to in-frame sequences with V and J assigned. These tables do not hold every clone; where another copy was compared, an unresolved V gene accounts for under half, and the others remain unexplained. The sample table records some 130,000 clones; around 86% of these occur just once. Clones ranked in the top ten supply approximately 8.1% of the sample. Sequences were obtained from PBMCs. These receptors all stem from a woman between 45 and 65 years old in good health and CMV-seropositive.

The chain has TRBV5-1 and TRBJ1-3, with D possibly being TRBD1 (5 bases). V was pared by 1 base and J by 4 bases, with 6 bases between. Germline V gene lookup returns CDR1 SGHRS and CDR2 YFSETQ. The CDR3 has 13 amino acids. In DNA, the CDR3 is TGCGCCAGCAGCTTGAACAGGGGAAACACCATATATTTT. Encoded protein: CASSLNRGNTIYF.

The genes are TRBV11-2 and TRBJ1-2; 8 bases agree with TRBD1. Unmatched junction bases numbered 6, after V lost 5 bases and J lost 1 base. Germline CDR1 and CDR2: SGHAT and FQNNGV. The CDR3 has 15 amino acids. CDR3 amino acids: CASSQGAGINYGYTF. In DNA, the CDR3 is TGTGCCAGCAGCCAGGGGGCAGGCATTAACTATGGCTACACCTTC.

This sequence joins TRBV6-6 and TRBJ2-3; 9 nucleotides align to TRBD2. The CDR3 totals 16 residues. Per the germline V gene, CDR1 is MNHNY and CDR2 is SVGAGI (reference sequence). The ends lost 5 bases at V and 1 base at J; junction bases unmatched: 7. As DNA, the CDR3 is TGTGCCAGCAGTCTATTGAGGACTAGCGGCACAGATACGCAGTATTTT. Protein: CASSLLRTSGTDTQYF.

This clone was found once. J is TRBJ1-5 and V is TRBV2; TRBD1 is a possible D gene (6 bases). CDR3 length: 15 residues. Trimming cost V 4 bases and J 3 bases, with 13 bases left between them. Germline V gene sequence: CDR1 SNHLY, CDR2 FYNNEI. For the CDR3, the DNA is TGTGCCAGCAGTGTTGAGACAGGAACCAATCAGCCCCAGCATTTT. This codes for CASSVETGTNQPQHF. The whole variable domain, remainder taken from reference TRBV2 and TRBJ1-5, is EPEVTQTPSHQVTQMGQEVILRCVPISNHLYFYWYRQILGQKVEFLVSFYNNEISEKSEIFDDQFSVERPDGSNFTLKIRSTKLEDSAMYFCASSVETGTNQPQHFGDGTRLSIL.

V and J are TRBV5-4 and TRBJ1-3; 7 nucleotides match TRBD1. With 3 bases clipped from V and 1 base from J, the junction kept 10 bases outside the gene matches. The CDR3 has 17 residues. The V gene's germline CDR1 is SGHNT and CDR2 YYREEE (reference sequence). The CDR3 reads CASSSSRGLTSGNTIYF. The CDR3 nucleotides are TGTGCCAGCAGCTCCTCTAGGGGGCTTACTTCTGGAAACACCATATATTTT.

This clone was detected a few times. The rearrangement uses TRBV25-1 and TRBJ2-3; the D gene is possibly TRBD1 (6 bases). The germline gives CDR1 MGHDK, CDR2 SYGVNS. CDR3 length equals 16 residues. V shed 4 bases and J shed 6 bases, with 20 bases lying between them. The CDR3: CASSVPRRGFKDTQYF. CDR3 sequence (DNA): TGTGCCAGCAGTGTCCCCCGCAGGGGATTCAAGGATACGCAGTATTTT.

As regards this clone: Its ends do not fully match the called genes, so a read error is possible. The chain employs TRBV7-2 and TRBJ2-6, with 8 bases aligning to TRBD2. Germline lookup yields CDR1 SGHTA and CDR2 FQGNSA. This CDR3 spans 12 amino acids. CDR3 DNA sequence: TGTGCCAGCAGCTTATACGGGGGGGCCGGGTCTTTC. Protein: CASSLYGGAGSF. Combining the CDR3 with reference TRBV7-2 and TRBJ2-6 gives the whole variable domain GAGVSQSPSNKVTEKGKDVELRCDPISGHTALYWYRQSLGQGLEFLIYFQGNSAPDKSGLPSDRFSAERTGGSVSTLTIQRTQQEDSAVYLCASSLYGGAGSFGAGSRLTVL.

The chain is built from TRBV28 and TRBJ2-3, with D tentatively TRBD2 (6 bases). This CDR3 is 16 amino acids long. V lost 6 bases and J 1 base, leaving 17 bases between the germline ends. The germline gives CDR1 MDHEN, CDR2 SYDVKM. The CDR3, as DNA: TGTGCCAGCAGGCCCGCTTTGGGAGGCCGCACAGATACGCAGTATTTT. Its protein is CASRPALGGRTDTQYF.

The rearrangement joins TRBV6-5 to TRBJ2-3, with 9 bases matching TRBD2. Looked up from germline, CDR1 is MNHEY and CDR2 is SVGAGI. V gave up 7 bases and J gave up 12 bases; unmatched junction bases: 11. This CDR3 contains 13 residues. CDR3 DNA sequence: TGTGCCAGCAAACAGGGTAGCGGGGGTCATCAGTATTTT. Translation: CASKQGSGGHQYF.

The V call is TRBV15, the J call TRBJ2-6; TRBD1 matches at 7 bases. V lost 4 bases and J lost 0; bases outside the gene matches: 27. Germline V CDR1 and CDR2: LNHNV, YYDKDF (reference sequence). The CDR3 is made up of 24 amino acids. The CDR3 DNA reads TGTGCCACCAGCACACCTTCGACAGGGCCCAACCTCCCTTATTTGATCTCTGGGGCCAACGTCCTGACTTTC. This gives the protein CATSTPSTGPNLPYLISGANVLTF.

The J gene is TRBJ1-2, the V gene TRBV18; 8 positions match TRBD1. CDR1 is KGHSH, CDR2 LQKENI, per germline. V shed 6 bases, J shed 4 bases, and the junction held 16 bases outside the gene matches. The CDR3 runs to 17 residues. CDR3 DNA: TGTGCCAGCTCCCCCGAGGACAGGGCCTCTCTCCCCTATGGCTACACCTTC. Translation gives CASSPEDRASLPYGYTF.

CDR3 nucleotide sequence: TGCAGCGTTGTAGGGGGGGACGGGACCGGGGAGCTGTTTTTT. Amino acid sequence: CSVVGGDGTGELFF. The chain uses TRBV29-1 and TRBJ2-2; D may be TRBD2 (7 bases). Germline V gives CDR1 SQVTM, CDR2 ANQGSEA. This CDR3 has 14 residues. V lost 4 bases and J lost 5, with 14 bases in between.

The chain couples TRBV7-9 to TRBJ1-5, with D perhaps TRBD1 (5 bases). The CDR3 contains 14 residues. V lost 3 bases and J lost 5, with 11 bases in between. In germline, CDR1 is SEHNR, CDR2 FQNEAQ (reference sequence). This chain's CDR3 is CASSLADSYQPQHF. Here the CDR3 DNA reads TGTGCCAGCAGCTTGGCAGACAGCTATCAGCCCCAGCATTTT. The full variable domain, in which reference TRBV7-9 and TRBJ1-5 provide the parts outside the CDR3, is DTGVSQNPRHKITKRGQNVTFRCDPISEHNRLYWYRQTLGQGPEFLTYFQNEAQLEKSRLLSDRFSAERPKGSFSTLEIQRTEQGDSAMYLCASSLADSYQPQHFGDGTRLSIL.

This clone has a single count. The chain links TRBV6-5 to TRBJ1-3, with D unclear. The CDR3 loop spans 15 amino acids. Trimming left V 2 bases short and J 0 bases short, with 8 bases between. Germline CDR1 MNHEY, CDR2 SVGAGI. The CDR3 region has the DNA TGTGCCAGCAGTTACAACGGAGACTCTGGAAACACCATATATTTT. It codes for CASSYNGDSGNTIYF.

This chain connects TRBV27 to TRBJ1-2, with a possible D match to TRBD1 (6 bases). The V gene lost 5 bases and the J gene lost 3 bases, with 16 bases spanning the gap. This CDR3 spans 15 amino acids. Germline values: CDR1 MNHEY, CDR2 SMNVEV (reference sequence). The CDR3 sequence: CASSEGGGFDYGYTF. CDR3 DNA: TGTGCCAGCAGTGAAGGGGGAGGGTTCGACTATGGCTACACCTTC.

This clone occurred a few times. This chain connects TRBV7-2 to TRBJ2-7; 10 positions agree with TRBD2. Losses at the gene ends were 4 bases for V and 1 base for J; bases not matched to a gene: 13. Germline lookup yields CDR1 SGHTA and CDR2 FQGNSA. The CDR3 has 18 residues. For the CDR3, the DNA is TGTGCCAGCAGCTCCCTAAGCGGGGGGGCGTTTCGTTCCTACGAGCAGTACTTC. Translating gives CASSSLSGGAFRSYEQYF.

This sequence joins TRBV5-4 and TRBJ2-6; 10 bases are shared with TRBD1. This CDR3 spans 17 amino acids. With V trimmed by 3 bases and J by 1 base, 4 bases remained unmatched. CDR1 and CDR2 from the germline V gene are SGHNT and YYREEE (reference sequence). The CDR3 loop is CASSSTGQGSGANVLTF. In DNA form, the CDR3 reads TGTGCCAGCAGCTCGACGGGACAGGGGTCTGGGGCCAACGTCCTGACTTTC.

The chain links TRBV19 to TRBJ2-7; possibly TRBD2 for D (6 bases). Germline V CDR1 and CDR2: LNHDA, SQIVND (reference sequence). The CDR3 consists of 15 residues. Trimming removed 1 base from V and 0 bases from J, with 10 bases in between. In DNA, the CDR3 is TGTGCCAGTAGTATAGCGGGAGCACCCTCCTACGAGCAGTACTTC. It yields the protein CASSIAGAPSYEQYF. Combining the CDR3 with reference TRBV19 and TRBJ2-7 gives the whole variable domain DGGITQSPKYLFRKEGQNVTLSCEQNLNHDAMYWYRQDPGQGLRLIYYSQIVNDFQKGDIAEGYSVSREKKESFPLTVTSAQKNPTAFYLCASSIAGAPSYEQYFGPGTRLTVT.

The chain has TRBV7-6 and TRBJ2-5; 7 positions match TRBD1. The CDR3 sequence is 16 residues long. Germline lookup yields CDR1 SGHVS and CDR2 FNYEAQ. The J segment lost 5 bases and the V segment lost 2 bases, leaving 11 bases of the junction unmatched. The CDR3, as DNA: TGTGCCAGCAGCTTAACCCTCGAAGGGGGCGTGGAGACCCAGTACTTC. Translating it yields CASSLTLEGGVETQYF.

For the CDR3, the DNA is TGTGCCACCAGCGGAAGGACTAGCGGGAGTAACGAGCAGTTCTTC. It translates to CATSGRTSGSNEQFF. V usage is TRBV15 and J usage is TRBJ2-1; 13 nucleotides agree with TRBD2. This CDR3 has 15 amino acids. With V trimmed by 5 bases and J by 10 bases, 8 bases remained unmatched. Germline CDR1 is LNHNV and CDR2 is YYDKDF (reference sequence).

The chain links TRBV19 to TRBJ1-2; 7 nucleotides align to TRBD1. J gave up 4 bases and V 5 bases, and 10 bases lay outside the gene matches. This CDR3 region has 15 residues. From germline, CDR1 is LNHDA and CDR2 SQIVND (reference sequence). The CDR3 DNA is TGTGCCAGTAGTCCCCTTCGACAGGGTGGCTATGGCTACACCTTC. Amino acid sequence: CASSPLRQGGYGYTF.